This T cell receptor (beta chain) was sequenced in a study of blood T cell repertoires in COVID-19. Study in general: T cells, B-cell-depleted T cells, or PBMCs supplied cDNA or gDNA.

From germline, CDR1 is SSHAT and CDR2 FNYEAQ (reference sequence). The CDR3 runs 13 residues. About this clone itself: A junction boundary mismatches the germline segment, possibly from a read error.

Here immunoSEQ multiplex PCR was the method, and the copy in TCRdb shows in-frame clones only, minus some. The table includes about 190,000 clones, 90% detected once. The sample was peripheral blood. This sequence joins TRBV7-7 and TRBJ2-1; 7 bases match TRBD2. The source is a man in his forties or fifties with acute or convalescent COVID-19. In DNA, the CDR3 is TGTGCTAGCAGCTTAGACCCGGGGGGTGAGCAGTTCTTC. Amino acids: CASSLDPGGEQFF.